This is a list of T cell receptor beta chains from one sample in a study of Graves' ophthalmopathy and Graves' hyperthyroidism. TCRdb passed the multiplex PCR reads through MiXCR, listing each CDR3 protein once. The data show about 660,000 distinct CDR3 sequences, about 38% seen once. Sequenced: peripheral blood. Source of these receptors: an adult man with Graves' ophthalmopathy. Both conserved end residues are part of each CDR3. A D gene is named only where the DNA matches it firmly. Clone size is stated in some rows and not others, as once, few, many or a class when expanded.

v_gene: TRBV27
j_gene: TRBJ1-2
d_gene: TRBD1
abundance: few
CDR3aa: CASSSGQGVRGYTF
CDR3nt: TGTGCCAGCAGTTCGGGACAGGGTGTGCGAGGCTACACCTTC

v_gene: TRBV29-1
j_gene: TRBJ2-6
d_gene: NA
abundance: NA
CDR3aa: CSVLEGANVLTF
CDR3nt: TGCAGCGTGTTGGAGGGGGCCAACGTCCTGACTTTC

v_gene: TRBV29-1
j_gene: TRBJ1-1
d_gene: NA
abundance: many
CDR3aa: CSVEGPMNTEAFF
CDR3nt: TGCAGCGTTGAAGGACCCATGAACACTGAAGCTTTCTTT

v_gene: TRBV7-2
j_gene: TRBJ2-5
d_gene: NA
abundance: NA
CDR3aa: CASTPLARAETQYF
CDR3nt: TGTGCCAGCACCCCCCTCGCACGGGCGGAGACCCAGTACTTC

v_gene: TRBV12-3/TRBV12-4
j_gene: TRBJ2-5
d_gene: NA
abundance: many
CDR3aa: CASSPRQDPETQYF
CDR3nt: TGTGCCAGCAGTCCCAGACAGGACCCAGAGACCCAGTACTTC

v_gene: TRBV9
j_gene: TRBJ1-2
d_gene: TRBD1
abundance: NA
CDR3aa: CASSANRDRVEHTF
CDR3nt: TGTGCCAGCAGCGCAAACCGGGACAGGGTTGAACACACCTTC

v_gene: TRBV20-1
j_gene: TRBJ1-2
d_gene: NA
abundance: few
CDR3aa: CSARGPQGDYGYTF
CDR3nt: TGCAGTGCTCGGGGACCTCAGGGAGACTATGGCTACACCTTC

v_gene: TRBV6-1
j_gene: TRBJ2-7
d_gene: TRBD2
abundance: few
CDR3aa: CASSEREGMYEQYF
CDR3nt: TGTGCCAGCAGTGAGCGGGAGGGTATGTATGAGCAGTACTTC

v_gene: TRBV2
j_gene: TRBJ2-2
d_gene: NA
abundance: few
CDR3aa: CASSIQNTGELFF
CDR3nt: TGTGCCAGCAGTATCCAGAACACCGGGGAGCTGTTTTTT

v_gene: TRBV11-1
j_gene: TRBJ2-7
d_gene: TRBD2
abundance: NA
CDR3aa: CASSRSGIAYEQYF
CDR3nt: TGTGCCAGCAGCCGTAGCGGGATTGCCTACGAGCAGTACTTC

v_gene: TRBV7-9
j_gene: TRBJ2-7
d_gene: TRBD1
abundance: NA
CDR3aa: CASSSQGGLSSYEQYF
CDR3nt: TGTGCCAGCAGCTCTCAAGGGGGCCTAAGCTCCTACGAGCAGTACTTC

v_gene: TRBV25-1
j_gene: TRBJ1-4
d_gene: TRBD1
abundance: NA
CDR3aa: CASTWNQEGAGEKLFF
CDR3nt: TGTGCCAGCACCTGGAACCAAGAGGGGGCAGGCGAAAAACTGTTTTTT

v_gene: TRBV7-9
j_gene: TRBJ1-5
d_gene: NA
abundance: NA
CDR3aa: CASRHGETQHF
CDR3nt: TGTGCCAGCAGACACGGGGAGACCCAGCATTTT

v_gene: TRBV7-3
j_gene: TRBJ1-1
d_gene: NA
abundance: NA
CDR3aa: CASSLTMSSEAFF
CDR3nt: TGTGCCAGCAGCTTAACGATGAGTTCTGAAGCTTTCTTT

v_gene: TRBV12-1
j_gene: TRBJ2-5
d_gene: NA
abundance: few
CDR3aa: CASSFGMGQETQYF
CDR3nt: TGTGCCAGCAGCTTTGGAATGGGCCAAGAGACCCAGTACTTC

v_gene: TRBV20-1
j_gene: TRBJ1-6
d_gene: TRBD1
abundance: many
CDR3aa: CSAMGDRGQSHSPLHF
CDR3nt: TGCAGTGCTATGGGGGACAGGGGCCAATCCCATTCACCCCTCCACTTT

v_gene: TRBV9
j_gene: TRBJ1-3
d_gene: NA
abundance: many
CDR3aa: CASSAQGLSGNTIYF
CDR3nt: TGTGCCAGCAGCGCCCAGGGTTTATCTGGAAACACCATATATTTT

v_gene: TRBV7-9
j_gene: TRBJ1-1
d_gene: NA
abundance: NA
CDR3aa: CASSLSGRRVSEAFF
CDR3nt: TGTGCCAGCAGCTTAAGCGGGCGGAGGGTGTCTGAAGCTTTCTTT

v_gene: TRBV6-5
j_gene: TRBJ2-2
d_gene: NA
abundance: NA
CDR3aa: CASSYRTVSANTGELFF
CDR3nt: TGTGCCAGCAGTTACCGGACAGTTTCCGCAAACACCGGGGAGCTGTTTTTT

v_gene: TRBV2
j_gene: TRBJ1-2
d_gene: TRBD1
abundance: few
CDR3aa: CASRAGGRLGYTF
CDR3nt: TGTGCCAGCAGGGCAGGGGGCAGACTTGGCTACACCTTC

v_gene: TRBV10-3
j_gene: TRBJ2-7
d_gene: NA
abundance: many
CDR3aa: CAISEVTGEESYEQYF
CDR3nt: TGTGCCATCAGTGAGGTAACAGGGGAGGAAAGCTACGAGCAGTACTTC

v_gene: TRBV19
j_gene: TRBJ2-3
d_gene: NA
abundance: NA
CDR3aa: CASRDYTSTDTQYF
CDR3nt: TGTGCCAGTAGGGACTACACTAGCACAGATACGCAGTATTTT

v_gene: TRBV9
j_gene: TRBJ2-5
d_gene: NA
abundance: many
CDR3aa: CASTRTGDGGGGTQYF
CDR3nt: TGTGCCAGCACCCGCACCGGGGACGGAGGAGGAGGGACCCAGTACTTC

v_gene: TRBV9
j_gene: TRBJ2-7
d_gene: TRBD1
abundance: many
CDR3aa: CASSVVFWDRGAYEQYF
CDR3nt: TGTGCCAGCAGCGTAGTATTCTGGGACAGGGGAGCCTACGAGCAGTACTTC

v_gene: TRBV7-8
j_gene: TRBJ1-1
d_gene: NA
abundance: many
CDR3aa: CASSSHKNPNTEAFF
CDR3nt: TGTGCCAGCAGCTCCCACAAAAACCCGAACACTGAAGCTTTCTTT

v_gene: TRBV25-1
j_gene: TRBJ2-5
d_gene: TRBD1
abundance: once
CDR3aa: CASSSELTGEGETQYF
CDR3nt: TGTGCCAGCAGTTCCGAGCTTACAGGGGAAGGAGAGACCCAGTACTTC

v_gene: TRBV15
j_gene: TRBJ2-4
d_gene: NA
abundance: NA
CDR3aa: CATSIETGNIQYF
CDR3nt: TGTGCCACCAGTATTGAAACAGGGAACATTCAGTACTTC

v_gene: TRBV12-3/TRBV12-4
j_gene: TRBJ2-7
d_gene: NA
abundance: few
CDR3aa: CASSPEVYEQYF
CDR3nt: TGTGCCAGCAGTCCGGAGGTCTACGAGCAGTACTTC

v_gene: TRBV7-3
j_gene: TRBJ1-5
d_gene: NA
abundance: NA
CDR3aa: CASSLGLWVAQHF
CDR3nt: TGTGCCAGCAGCTTGGGTTTGTGGGTCGCCCAGCATTTT

v_gene: TRBV7-3
j_gene: TRBJ1-4
d_gene: TRBD1
abundance: NA
CDR3aa: CASSSGQEGEKLFF
CDR3nt: TGTGCCAGCAGCTCGGGACAGGAGGGTGAAAAACTGTTTTTT

v_gene: TRBV7-2
j_gene: TRBJ2-6
d_gene: NA
abundance: many
CDR3aa: CASSVRTAAGSGANVLTF
CDR3nt: TGTGCCAGCAGCGTACGGACAGCTGCCGGCTCTGGGGCCAACGTCCTGACTTTC

v_gene: TRBV7-6
j_gene: TRBJ2-5
d_gene: TRBD1
abundance: NA
CDR3aa: CASSSTGTGEETQYF
CDR3nt: TGTGCCAGCAGCTCAACCGGGACAGGGGAGGAGACCCAGTACTTC

v_gene: TRBV25-1
j_gene: TRBJ1-6
d_gene: TRBD1
abundance: NA
CDR3aa: CASGTGDNSPLHF
CDR3nt: TGTGCCAGCGGGACAGGCGATAATTCACCCCTCCACTTT

v_gene: TRBV29-1
j_gene: TRBJ2-7
d_gene: TRBD2
abundance: many
CDR3aa: CSVVTGTSGPGNEQYF
CDR3nt: TGCAGCGTCGTTACCGGGACTAGCGGGCCTGGGAACGAGCAGTACTTC

v_gene: TRBV19
j_gene: TRBJ2-7
d_gene: TRBD1
abundance: many
CDR3aa: CASKRQGGHEQYF
CDR3nt: TGTGCCAGTAAAAGACAGGGCGGCCACGAGCAGTACTTC

v_gene: TRBV20-1
j_gene: TRBJ1-3
d_gene: NA
abundance: NA
CDR3aa: CSATARSRAVENTIYF
CDR3nt: TGCAGTGCTACCGCCAGGAGCAGGGCCGTCGAAAACACCATATATTTT

v_gene: TRBV2
j_gene: TRBJ1-3
d_gene: TRBD1
abundance: NA
CDR3aa: CATSDRQGLGYTIYF
CDR3nt: TGTGCCACCAGTGATAGACAGGGCCTTGGCTACACCATATATTTT

v_gene: TRBV7-9
j_gene: TRBJ1-1
d_gene: NA
abundance: many
CDR3aa: CASSLVGEGDTEAFF
CDR3nt: TGTGCCAGCAGCTTAGTCGGGGAAGGCGACACTGAAGCTTTCTTT

v_gene: TRBV29-1
j_gene: TRBJ2-3
d_gene: TRBD2
abundance: few
CDR3aa: CSATRGASGLDTQYF
CDR3nt: TGCAGCGCCACCCGAGGGGCTAGCGGGTTGGATACGCAGTATTTT

v_gene: TRBV7-9
j_gene: TRBJ1-6
d_gene: NA
abundance: NA
CDR3aa: CASSLGAASSPLHF
CDR3nt: TGTGCCAGCAGCTTAGGGGCAGCCTCTTCACCCCTCCACTTT

v_gene: TRBV6-5
j_gene: TRBJ2-5
d_gene: NA
abundance: many
CDR3aa: CASTWETQYF
CDR3nt: TGTGCCAGCACATGGGAGACCCAGTACTTC

v_gene: TRBV12-5
j_gene: TRBJ1-5
d_gene: NA
abundance: NA
CDR3aa: CAIRPRKQPQHF
CDR3nt: TGTGCTATACGACCCCGGAAGCAGCCCCAGCATTTT

v_gene: TRBV9
j_gene: TRBJ1-5
d_gene: TRBD1
abundance: NA
CDR3aa: CASSVRTGSYEHF
CDR3nt: TGTGCCAGCAGCGTGAGGACAGGAAGCTACGAGCATTTT

v_gene: TRBV19
j_gene: TRBJ1-1
d_gene: TRBD1
abundance: few
CDR3aa: CASSIVKGRGRRNTEAFF
CDR3nt: TGTGCCAGTAGTATAGTCAAAGGGAGGGGGCGACGGAACACTGAAGCTTTCTTT

v_gene: TRBV7-8
j_gene: TRBJ1-4
d_gene: TRBD1
abundance: many
CDR3aa: CASSANRGTREKLFF
CDR3nt: TGTGCCAGCAGCGCCAACAGGGGGACTCGCGAAAAACTGTTTTTT